One sample yielded the 21 T cell receptor delta chains listed below, sequenced in a study of Vδ1+ human thymocytes. Study outcomes and limitations: Highly polyclonal TRG and TRD repertoires with Gaussian CDR3 length distributions appeared in thymus.

Extracted RNA was reverse transcribed into cDNA. Multiplex PCR used pooled V-gene forward primers and a constant-region reverse primer to amplify CDR3s. TCRdb repeated clone calling on the multiplex PCR reads with CATT. Here the sample spans tens of thousands of delta-chain clones, around 15% being singletons. The antigens of these receptors remain unknown. Sequencing input: Vdelta1+ gamma-delta thymocytes from the thymus. Subset indicated: FACS-sorted CD3+ TCRalphabeta- TCRVdelta1+ TCRVdelta2- thymocytes. These receptors were collected from a girl under three years old who had congenital heart surgery.

In its sample, this clone was seen a few times. The chain links TRDV1 to TRDJ1; D perhaps matches TRDD3 (5 bases). Trimming pared 6 bases from V and 4 bases from J, leaving 24 bases between. This CDR3 has 17 residues. Germline CDR1 reads TSWWSYY; CDR2 reads QGS. DNA for the CDR3: TGTGCTCTTGGCCGGAGTAGGACCGGGGGCGATTGCGATAAACTCATCTTT. This codes for CALGRSRTGGDCDKLIF.

This clone has only a few counts. The genes are TRDV1 and TRDJ1; the D gene is possibly TRDD2 (6 bases). Germline V gives CDR1 TSWWSYY, CDR2 QGS. Trimming left V 3 bases short and J 2 bases short, with 25 bases between. The CDR3 has 19 residues. The CDR3: CALGDQSPTLGLKTDKLIF. CDR3 sequence (DNA): TGTGCTCTTGGGGACCAGTCTCCTACGTTGGGGCTAAAGACCGATAAACTCATCTTT.

The genes are TRDV1 and TRDJ1; D could derive from TRDD2 or TRDD3 (5 bases each). The CDR3 loop spans 22 amino acids. V was pared by 0 bases and J by 0 bases, with 29 bases between. In germline, CDR1 is TSWWSYY, CDR2 QGS. The CDR3 DNA follows: TGTGCTCTTGGGGAACTGCGGGACTCTCGCTGGGCCTTCAGTCCGTACACCGATAAACTCATCTTT. Translated, it gives CALGELRDSRWAFSPYTDKLIF.

This clone appeared a few times. V usage is TRDV1 and J usage is TRDJ1; tentatively, D is TRDD2 (5 bases). Germline-derived CDR1 and CDR2 are TSWWSYY and QGS. Deletions cut 1 base from V and 3 bases from J, with 21 bases between. CDR3 length: 18 residues. The CDR3 protein is CALGEPAFTYRGADKLIF. For the CDR3, the DNA is TGTGCTCTTGGGGAACCAGCCTTCACCTACAGGGGCGCCGATAAACTCATCTTT.

This chain connects TRDV1 to TRDJ1; TRDD3 aligns across 13 bases. The CDR3 has 27 residues. The trim removed 2 bases at V and 0 bases at J, leaving 33 bases unmatched. Germline assignment: CDR1 TSWWSYY and CDR2 QGS. CDR3 amino acids: CALGESRQPYSPQLGDTMREYTDKLIF. The CDR3 region has the DNA TGTGCTCTTGGGGAATCACGTCAACCCTACTCTCCTCAACTGGGGGATACGATGAGGGAGTACACCGATAAACTCATCTTT.

This clone turned up a few times. This chain uses TRDV1 with TRDJ1; possibly TRDD2 for D (5 bases). Per the germline V gene, CDR1 is TSWWSYY and CDR2 is QGS. The CDR3 extends over 16 amino acids. V was clipped by 4 bases and J by 1 base, with 16 bases between them. CDR3 loop: CALGALLRVPTDKLIF. For the CDR3, the DNA is TGTGCTCTTGGGGCCCTACTACGGGTTCCCACCGATAAACTCATCTTT.

This clone was found a few times. The genes are TRDV1 and TRDJ1; TRDD3 matches at 9 bases. Germline V lookup: CDR1 TSWWSYY, CDR2 QGS. The V gene end was trimmed by 1 base and the J gene end by 6 bases; junction bases not matched to a gene: 30. This CDR3 comprises 23 residues. CDR3 protein: CALGEQVLVPWGMPFNLRYKLIF. The CDR3 bases are TGTGCTCTTGGGGAACAGGTACTGGTCCCCTGGGGGATGCCTTTCAATTTACGGTATAAACTCATCTTT.

A few counts support this clone. The chain combines TRDV1 with TRDJ1; 10 bases map to TRDD3. The CDR3 runs 23 residues. Germline trimming cut 3 bases from V and 0 bases from J; bases unmatched to any gene: 25. The germline V gene encodes CDR1 TSWWSYY and CDR2 QGS. CDR3 DNA sequence: TGTGCTCTTGGGGACCCATCTTCCCTACTGGGGGATTCAGGGGCCCTTTACACCGATAAACTCATCTTT. Its protein product is CALGDPSSLLGDSGALYTDKLIF.

This clone appeared a few times. V is TRDV1 and J is TRDJ1, with 8 bases lining up with TRDD3. This CDR3 region has 17 residues. CDR1 TSWWSYY and CDR2 QGS come from the germline V gene. J gave up 0 bases and V 3 bases, and 9 bases lay outside the gene matches. CDR3 coding DNA: TGTGCTCTTGGGGAGGTACTGGGGGTTACGTACACCGATAAACTCATCTTT. It translates to CALGEVLGVTYTDKLIF.

Only a few counts were recorded for this clone. Germline and junction disagree at one end, which may indicate a read error. The same CDR3 can be traced to other DNA sequences in this sample. J is TRDJ1 and V is TRDV1; 12 bases align to TRDD3. Germline loops: CDR1 TSWWSYY, CDR2 QGS. CDR3 length: 19 residues. The CDR3 sequence is CALGVLPLGDTLYTDKLIF. The DNA of the CDR3 is TGTGCTCTTGGGGTCCTTCCTCTGGGGGATACGCTGTACACCGACAAACTCATCTTT.

Only a few counts were recorded for this clone. The chain is built from TRDV1 and TRDJ1; TRDD3 matches at 8 bases. The V and J ends lost 0 bases and 0 bases, in that order; junction bases with no gene match: 18. This CDR3 is built from 21 residues. CDR1 is TSWWSYY, CDR2 QGS, per germline. The DNA of the CDR3 is TGTGCTCTTGGGGAACTCACCCCCCTACGTCCTACTGGGGGGAACACCGATAAACTCATCTTT. This codes for CALGELTPLRPTGGNTDKLIF.

This clone has a handful of counts. This sequence joins TRDV1 and TRDJ1; 7 bases fit TRDD3. The ends lost 2 bases at V and 2 bases at J; junction bases unmatched: 23. This CDR3 has 21 amino acids. Germline lookup yields CDR1 TSWWSYY and CDR2 QGS. The CDR3 region is CALGEMRPKWEYWGRTDKLIF. In nucleotides, the CDR3 is TGTGCTCTTGGGGAAATGCGCCCTAAATGGGAGTACTGGGGACGGACCGATAAACTCATCTTT.

The rearrangement links TRDV1 to TRDJ1; no firm D call. From germline, CDR1 is TSWWSYY and CDR2 QGS. V was trimmed by 4 bases and J by 2 bases, leaving 23 bases between them. This CDR3 spans 18 amino acids. In DNA form, the CDR3 reads TGTGCTCTTGGGGTTAATTTTCGACTCGGTCGGTTTACCGATAAACTCATCTTT. This encodes CALGVNFRLGRFTDKLIF.

V is TRDV1 and J is TRDJ1, with 7 bases fitting TRDD2. This CDR3 is built from 17 residues. With 4 bases clipped from V and 6 bases from J, the junction kept 17 bases outside the gene matches. Looked up from germline, CDR1 is TSWWSYY and CDR2 is QGS. In DNA, the CDR3 is TGTGCTCTTGGGGTGGCTTCCTATCTAGTGGAGGAAAATAAACTCATCTTT. Its translation is CALGVASYLVEENKLIF.

This chain connects TRDV1 to TRDJ1, with 9 bases lining up with TRDD3. The V gene end was trimmed by 1 base and the J gene end by 0 bases; junction bases not matched to a gene: 21. The germline V gene has CDR1 TSWWSYY and CDR2 QGS. CDR3 size: 22 residues. CDR3 loop: CALGEPFPGSIRGIPYTDKLIF. The CDR3 DNA reads TGTGCTCTTGGGGAACCGTTCCCCGGGTCCATACGGGGGATACCGTACACCGATAAACTCATCTTT.

In its sample, this clone was seen a few times. The rearrangement uses TRDV1 and TRDJ1, with 13 bases fitting TRDD3. The CDR3 runs 22 residues. J lost 0 bases, V lost 1 base, and 17 bases had no gene match. The germline V gene encodes CDR1 TSWWSYY and CDR2 QGS. The CDR3 DNA reads TGTGCTCTTGGGGAACGCTTCCTCGAGCTTAACTGGGGGATACGCGACACCGATAAACTCATCTTT. Translating it yields CALGERFLELNWGIRDTDKLIF.

The chain is built from TRDV1 and TRDJ1; tentatively, D is TRDD2 (6 bases). V was trimmed by 0 bases and J by 0 bases, leaving 23 bases between them. Germline loops: CDR1 TSWWSYY, CDR2 QGS. The CDR3 is made up of 20 amino acids. The CDR3 region is CALGELPRLPLREHTDKLIF. The CDR3 coding sequence is TGTGCTCTTGGGGAACTTCCTCGGCTTCCTCTCCGGGAACACACCGATAAACTCATCTTT.

V usage is TRDV1 and J usage is TRDJ1, with TRDD3 matching 8 bases. From germline, CDR1 is TSWWSYY and CDR2 QGS. After removal of 2 bases from V and 0 bases from J, the junction contained 11 bases not matched to a gene. The CDR3 is made up of 18 amino acids. The CDR3 loop reads CALGEGMLLGVYTDKLIF. Written as DNA, the CDR3 is TGTGCTCTTGGGGAAGGTATGTTACTGGGGGTTTACACCGATAAACTCATCTTT.

The table lists this clone with a few counts. V and J are TRDV1 and TRDJ1, with TRDD3 as a possible D gene (6 bases). The CDR3 spans 16 residues. CDR1 and CDR2 from the germline V gene are TSWWSYY and QGS. Trimming took off 3 bases at V and 0 bases at J, with 14 bases between the two ends. CDR3 loop: CALGDGGGLYTDKLIF. In DNA form, the CDR3 reads TGTGCTCTTGGGGACGGGGGGGGACTATACACCGATAAACTCATCTTT.

The genes are TRDV1 and TRDJ1; TRDD3 aligns across 11 bases. CDR1 is TSWWSYY, CDR2 QGS, per germline. There are 17 residues in the CDR3. The trim removed 1 base at V and 4 bases at J, leaving 8 bases unmatched. The CDR3 DNA sequence: TGTGCTCTTGGGGAACGTTGGGGGATACGCTTAAGCGATAAACTCATCTTT. Amino acid sequence: CALGERWGIRLSDKLIF.

The chain employs TRDV1 and TRDJ1, with TRDD3 matching over 10 bases. Trimming took 1 base from V and 2 from J; bases not matched to a gene: 16. The CDR3 length is 20 residues. The V gene's germline CDR1 is TSWWSYY and CDR2 QGS. CDR3 protein: CALGEPCAEGDTRDTDKLIF. In DNA form, the CDR3 reads TGTGCTCTTGGGGAACCATGCGCCGAGGGGGATACGCGGGATACCGATAAACTCATCTTT.